This T cell receptor (beta chain) was observed in a study of early T cells in non-severe SARS-CoV-2 infection. Study in general: Bulk RNA taken from unsorted whole blood was sequenced, leaving chains unpaired.

Study results and limitations: Matching with VDJdb favored anti-spike CD8 responses (missing private and CD4 specificities).

The TCR library protocol attached unique molecular identifiers to the individual cDNA molecules. Each CDR3 protein gets one entry after TCRdb re-called the 5' RACE reads with MiXCR. The sample holds tens of thousands of distinct CDR3 sequences, around 11% seen once. In this sample, this clonotype turned up a few times. No antigen is known for it. This CDR3 spans 13 amino acids. CDR1 and CDR2 (germline): DFQATT, SNEGSKA (reference sequence). V was clipped by 6 bases and J by 1 base, with 13 bases between them. Material: whole blood, obtained at baseline. This receptor was obtained from an adult who was a healthcare worker with PCR-confirmed SARS-CoV-2 infection or an uninfected control (not recorded which). The donor label of this sample is uncertain. The V gene is TRBV20-1, the J gene TRBJ2-7; D gene uncertain. Written as DNA, the CDR3 is TGCAGTGCCATTGAGAGAACATCCTACGAGCAGTACGTC. Translation: CSAIERTSYEQYV.